This entry describes one T cell receptor beta chain. The antigen is undetermined. Time point described: newly diagnosed GD, antithyroid drugs for less than 3 months. Scientists built the TCR library using RNA that was extracted from PBMCs. To make TCR beta libraries, researchers used iRepertoire HTBI primers and Arm-PCR of CDR3 regions. TCRdb called the multiplex PCR reads again in MiXCR, with one record for every CDR3 protein. Among under 250,000 distinct CDR3 sequences listed, 20% to 25% were seen once. This sample stems from a study of regulatory T cells in long-lasting Graves disease. Overall study context: Graves' patients, newly diagnosed, had taken antithyroid drugs under 3 months.

J gave up 4 bases and V 4 bases, and 5 bases lay outside the gene matches. Germline assignment: CDR1 MNHGY and CDR2 SVAAGI. This CDR3 has 15 residues. The study's findings and limits: Whereas new patients shared 966 public clonotypes, persistent patients shared more, at 2,741. Segments TRBV28, TRBJ1-2 and TRBJ2-5 showed preferential usage in persistent disease.

The receptor's source is a female donor with Graves disease. The sample consisted of peripheral blood mononuclear cells (PBMCs), taken at new diagnosis, from a patient treated with antithyroid drugs. The rearrangement links TRBV6-9 to TRBJ2-3; 10 bases are shared with TRBD1. CDR3 sequence: CASSLTGGKSDTQYF. CDR3 DNA: TGTGCCAGCAGTTTGACAGGGGGCAAATCAGATACGCAGTATTTT.